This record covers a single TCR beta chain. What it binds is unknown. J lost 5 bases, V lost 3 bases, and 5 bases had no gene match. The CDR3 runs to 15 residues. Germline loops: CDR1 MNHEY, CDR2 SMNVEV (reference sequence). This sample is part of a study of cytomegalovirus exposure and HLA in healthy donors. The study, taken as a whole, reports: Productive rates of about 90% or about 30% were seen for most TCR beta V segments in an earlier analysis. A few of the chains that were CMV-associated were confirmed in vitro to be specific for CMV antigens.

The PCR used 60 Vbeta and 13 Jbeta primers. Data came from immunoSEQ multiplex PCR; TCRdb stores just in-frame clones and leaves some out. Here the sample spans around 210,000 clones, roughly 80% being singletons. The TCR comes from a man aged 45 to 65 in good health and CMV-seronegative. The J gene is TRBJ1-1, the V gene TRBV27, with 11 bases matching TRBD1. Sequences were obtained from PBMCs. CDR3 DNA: TGTGCCAGCAGTTTGTCCGGACAGGGGGCAACTGAAGCTTTCTTT. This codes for CASSLSGQGATEAFF.